This T cell receptor beta chain was sequenced for a study of OX40 agonist ivuxolimab in advanced cancers. Background on the study: The dose-escalation group included hepatocellular carcinoma, melanoma, renal cell carcinoma and head and neck cancer. Three partial responders included one hepatocellular carcinoma patient and two cutaneous melanoma patients.

The data were produced by immunoSEQ multiplex PCR, yet TCRdb's version contains in-frame clones alone and is incomplete. The repertoire holds 36,000 or so clones, with about 85% as singletons. V was cut by 5 bases and J by 4 bases, with 14 bases left in between. This CDR3 has 14 amino acids. The V gene's germline CDR1 is SGHVS and CDR2 FQNEAQ. This TCR came from an adult with an advanced solid tumor such as melanoma, head and neck, liver or kidney cancer. This chain links TRBV7-8 with TRBJ1-2; a possible D gene is TRBD1 (5 bases). Sequenced here: CD4+ or CD8+ T cells sorted from blood, sampled in a trial of the OX40 agonist ivuxolimab. CDR3 loop: CASSPRQRSYGYTF. In DNA, the CDR3 is TGTGCCAGCAGCCCTCGACAGAGATCCTATGGCTACACCTTC.